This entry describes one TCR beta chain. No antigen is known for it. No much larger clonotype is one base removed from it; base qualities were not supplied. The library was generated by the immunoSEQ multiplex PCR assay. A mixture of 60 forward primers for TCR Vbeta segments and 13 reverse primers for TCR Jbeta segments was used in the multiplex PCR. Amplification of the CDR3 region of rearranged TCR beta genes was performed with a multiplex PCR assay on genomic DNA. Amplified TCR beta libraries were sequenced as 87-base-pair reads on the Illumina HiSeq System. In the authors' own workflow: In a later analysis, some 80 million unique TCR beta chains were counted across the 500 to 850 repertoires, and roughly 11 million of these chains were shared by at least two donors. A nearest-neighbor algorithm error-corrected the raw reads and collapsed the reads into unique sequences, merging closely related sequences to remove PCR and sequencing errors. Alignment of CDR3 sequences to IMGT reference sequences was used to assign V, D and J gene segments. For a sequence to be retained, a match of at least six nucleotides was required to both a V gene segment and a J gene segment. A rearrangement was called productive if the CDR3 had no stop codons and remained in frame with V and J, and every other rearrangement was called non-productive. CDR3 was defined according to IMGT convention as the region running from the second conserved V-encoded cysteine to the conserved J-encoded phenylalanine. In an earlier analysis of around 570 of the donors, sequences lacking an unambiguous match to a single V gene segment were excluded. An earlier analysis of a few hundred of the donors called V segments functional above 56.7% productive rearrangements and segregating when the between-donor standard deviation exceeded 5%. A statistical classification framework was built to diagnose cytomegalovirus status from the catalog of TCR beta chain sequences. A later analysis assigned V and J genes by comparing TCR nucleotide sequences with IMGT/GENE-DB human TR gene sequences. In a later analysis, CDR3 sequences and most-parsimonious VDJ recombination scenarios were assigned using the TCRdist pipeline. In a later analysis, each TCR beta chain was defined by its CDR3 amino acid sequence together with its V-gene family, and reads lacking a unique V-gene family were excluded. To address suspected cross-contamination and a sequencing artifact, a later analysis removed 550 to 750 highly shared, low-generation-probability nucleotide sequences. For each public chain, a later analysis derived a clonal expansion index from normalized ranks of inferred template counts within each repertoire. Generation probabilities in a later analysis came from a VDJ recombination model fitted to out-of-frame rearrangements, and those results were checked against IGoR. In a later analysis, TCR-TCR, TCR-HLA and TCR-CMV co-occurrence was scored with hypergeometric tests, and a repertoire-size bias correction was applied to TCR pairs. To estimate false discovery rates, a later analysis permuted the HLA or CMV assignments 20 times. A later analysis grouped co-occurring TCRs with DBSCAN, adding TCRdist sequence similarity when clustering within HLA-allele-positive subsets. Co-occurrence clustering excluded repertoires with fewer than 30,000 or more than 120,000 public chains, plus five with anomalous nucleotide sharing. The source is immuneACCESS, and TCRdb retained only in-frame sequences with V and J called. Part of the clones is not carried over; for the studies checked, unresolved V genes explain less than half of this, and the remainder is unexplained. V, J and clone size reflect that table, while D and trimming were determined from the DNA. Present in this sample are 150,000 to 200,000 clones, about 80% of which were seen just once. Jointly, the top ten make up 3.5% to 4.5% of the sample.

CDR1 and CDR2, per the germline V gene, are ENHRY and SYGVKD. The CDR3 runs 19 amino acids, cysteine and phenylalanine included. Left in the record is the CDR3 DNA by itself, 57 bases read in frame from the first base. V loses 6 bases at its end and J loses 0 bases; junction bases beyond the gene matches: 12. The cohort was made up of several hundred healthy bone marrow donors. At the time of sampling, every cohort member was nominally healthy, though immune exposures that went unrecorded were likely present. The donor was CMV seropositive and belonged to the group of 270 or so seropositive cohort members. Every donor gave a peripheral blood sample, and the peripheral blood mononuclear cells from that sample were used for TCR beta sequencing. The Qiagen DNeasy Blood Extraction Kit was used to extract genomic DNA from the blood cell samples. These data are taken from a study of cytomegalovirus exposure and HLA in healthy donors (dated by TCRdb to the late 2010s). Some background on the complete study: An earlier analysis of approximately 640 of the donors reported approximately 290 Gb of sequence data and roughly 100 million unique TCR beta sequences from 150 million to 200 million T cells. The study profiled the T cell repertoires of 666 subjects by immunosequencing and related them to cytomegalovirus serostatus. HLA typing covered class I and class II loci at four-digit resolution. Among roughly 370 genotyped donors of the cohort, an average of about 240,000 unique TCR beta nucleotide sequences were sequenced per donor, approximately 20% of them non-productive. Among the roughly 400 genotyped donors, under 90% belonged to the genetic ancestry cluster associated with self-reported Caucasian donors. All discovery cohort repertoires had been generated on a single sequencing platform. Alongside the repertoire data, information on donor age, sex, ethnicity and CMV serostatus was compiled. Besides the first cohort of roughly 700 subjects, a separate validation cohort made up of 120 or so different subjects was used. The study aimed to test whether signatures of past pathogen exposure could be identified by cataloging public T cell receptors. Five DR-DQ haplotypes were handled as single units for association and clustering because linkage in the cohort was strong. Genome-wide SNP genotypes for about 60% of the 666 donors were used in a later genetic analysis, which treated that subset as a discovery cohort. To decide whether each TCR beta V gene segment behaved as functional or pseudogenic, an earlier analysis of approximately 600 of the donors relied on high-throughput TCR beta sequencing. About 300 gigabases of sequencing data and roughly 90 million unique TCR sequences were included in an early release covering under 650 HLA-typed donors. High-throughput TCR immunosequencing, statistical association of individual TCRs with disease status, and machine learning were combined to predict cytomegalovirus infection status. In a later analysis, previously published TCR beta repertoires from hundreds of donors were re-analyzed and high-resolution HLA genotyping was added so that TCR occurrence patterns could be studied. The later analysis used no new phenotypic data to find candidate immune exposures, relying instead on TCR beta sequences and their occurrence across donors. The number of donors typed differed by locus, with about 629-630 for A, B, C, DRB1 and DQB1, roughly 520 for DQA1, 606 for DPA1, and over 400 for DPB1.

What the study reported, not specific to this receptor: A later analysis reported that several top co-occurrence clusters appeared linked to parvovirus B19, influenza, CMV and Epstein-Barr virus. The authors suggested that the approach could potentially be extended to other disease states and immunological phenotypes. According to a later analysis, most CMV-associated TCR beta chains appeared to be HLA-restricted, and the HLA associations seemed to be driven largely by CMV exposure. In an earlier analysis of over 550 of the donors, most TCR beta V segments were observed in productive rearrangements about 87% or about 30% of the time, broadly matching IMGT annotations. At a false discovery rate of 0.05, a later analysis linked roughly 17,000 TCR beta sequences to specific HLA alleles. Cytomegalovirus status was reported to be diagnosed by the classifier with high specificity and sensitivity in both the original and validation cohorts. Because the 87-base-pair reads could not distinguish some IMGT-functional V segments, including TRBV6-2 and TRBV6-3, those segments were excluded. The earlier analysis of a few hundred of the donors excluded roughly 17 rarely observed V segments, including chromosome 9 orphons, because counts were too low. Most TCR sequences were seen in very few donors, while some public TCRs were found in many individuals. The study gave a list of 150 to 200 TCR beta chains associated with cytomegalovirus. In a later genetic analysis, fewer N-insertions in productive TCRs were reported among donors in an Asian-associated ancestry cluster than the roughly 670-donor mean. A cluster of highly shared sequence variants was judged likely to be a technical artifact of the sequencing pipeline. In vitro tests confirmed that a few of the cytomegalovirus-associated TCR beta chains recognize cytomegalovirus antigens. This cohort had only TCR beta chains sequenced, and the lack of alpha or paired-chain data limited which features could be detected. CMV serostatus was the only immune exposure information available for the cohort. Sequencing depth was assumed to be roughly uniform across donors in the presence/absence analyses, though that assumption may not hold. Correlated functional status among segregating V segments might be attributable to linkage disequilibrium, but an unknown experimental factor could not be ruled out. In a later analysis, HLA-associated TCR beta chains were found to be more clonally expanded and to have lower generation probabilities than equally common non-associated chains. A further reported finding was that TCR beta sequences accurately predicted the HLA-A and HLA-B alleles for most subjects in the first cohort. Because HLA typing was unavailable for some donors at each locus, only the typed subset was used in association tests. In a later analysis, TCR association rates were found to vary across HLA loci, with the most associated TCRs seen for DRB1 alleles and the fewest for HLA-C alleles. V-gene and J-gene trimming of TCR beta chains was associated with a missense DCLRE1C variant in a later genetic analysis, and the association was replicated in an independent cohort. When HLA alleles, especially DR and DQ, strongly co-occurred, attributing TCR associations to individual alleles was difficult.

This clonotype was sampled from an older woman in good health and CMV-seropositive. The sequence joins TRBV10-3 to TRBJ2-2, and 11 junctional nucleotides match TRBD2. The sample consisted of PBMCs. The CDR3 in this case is CAIRGGSGGAPPNTGELFF. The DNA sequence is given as TGTGCCATCAGAGGCGGTAGCGGGGGGGCTCCCCCGAACACCGGGGAGCTGTTTTTT.